The subject of this entry is one TCR beta chain. This clone was seen at least ten times. Its recognized antigen is unknown. The sample holds no much larger clone one base away, and base qualities are not on file. The data belong to a study of metastatic and nonmetastatic thyroid tumors (dated by TCRdb to the early 2020s). As for the study more broadly: For patients with malignant and with benign thyroid disease, the researchers compared repertoires between peripheral blood samples and tumor or nodule tissue samples. The research as a whole found: In both blood and tumor samples, TCR beta diversity was reported to be significantly higher in malignant tumors than in benign nodules.

Before undergoing thyroid surgery, none of the patients had been given any kind of treatment. Using T-cell receptor beta sequencing, the researchers looked back retrospectively at clinical samples from patients, gathered between the early 2010s and the late 2010s. The library was obtained by PCR. Data came from an Illumina HiSeq 4000. High-throughput sequencing was used to profile the CDR3 region of the TCR beta-chain in every patient. In the authors' own workflow: A classifier to discriminate distant-metastatic papillary thyroid cancer patients was built from CDR3 differences across clinicopathological groups. Repertoire diversity was assessed with the Shannon index, and tumor-blood repertoire similarity with the Morisita-Horn index. TCRdb ran its own pipeline on the public reads, namely fastp trimming at Q25 and MiXCR clone calling, and kept in-frame beta chains. The V and J calls and clone size are TCRdb's, not the authors'. The sample data list around 23,000 clones, and 13% to 15% of these were observed just once. The ten largest make up about 15% of the sample.

The CDR3, cysteine through phenylalanine, is 15 amino acids long. Left in the record is the CDR3 DNA by itself, 45 bases read in frame from the first base. Relative to germline, V is missing 3 bases and J is missing 4 bases, with 6 bases of the junction outside any gene match. CDR1 and CDR2 are drawn from the germline V gene: SGHDN, FVKESK. Sequenced input: tumor tissue. The sequence came from a female donor with papillary thyroid cancer or a benign thyroid nodule (not recorded which). Some clones in this sample may be carry-over from other donors' samples. Rearrangement joined TRBV14 to TRBJ2-3; 8 middle bases align to TRBD2. The DNA reads as follows: TGTGCCAGCAGCCATTCCGGGACTAGGGCAGATACGCAGTATTTT. Its coded protein is CASSHSGTRADTQYF.